This entry is about one TCR beta chain. This clonotype was detected only once. The specificity of this receptor is unknown. Per-nucleotide qualities are absent, and no much larger clonotype sits a single base away. Evidence from one read is weak. The instrument given in TCRdb is Illumina HiSeq 1500. TCRdb reprocessed the public reads (quality trimming at Q25 with fastp, clone calling with MiXCR) and kept in-frame beta chains. Entries are consolidated by CDR3 protein sequence, retaining the most common genes and DNA. Recorded for this sample are 290,000 or so distinct CDR3 sequences; roughly 23% of them occurred a single time. Approximately 13% of the sample rests with the top ten. This sample was included in a study of T cell repertoires in cytomegalovirus infection (dated 2019 in TCRdb). Regarding the research as a whole: The HLA type of each donor mattered for the analysis, because public TCR beta signatures pointed to carriage of CMV infection along with the matching HLA type. The paper's findings and limits, for the study overall: Cumulative frequency of public TCR beta family members discriminated carriers of CMV infection plus the relevant HLA type in this cohort and an independent roughly 350-donor cohort. The ex vivo response was dominated by HLA-C-restricted CMV-specific TCR beta clonotypes, which also provided the single most frequent clonotype in two of eight donors.

CDR3 length: 14 amino acids, cysteine to phenylalanine. The DNA shown is the 42-base CDR3, in frame from base 1. Germline trimming amounts to 6 bases on V and 4 bases on J, with 8 as the count of junction bases outside the gene matches. The germline V gene provides CDR1 MNHEY and CDR2 SVGAGI. The TCR comes from a human donor in good health (CMV status not recorded). Some clones in this sample may be carry-over from other donors' samples. The chain links TRBV6-5 with TRBJ2-7; TRBD1 fits 8 bases in the junction. The sample was PBMCs. The CDR3 is CASRAQGAIYEQYF. At the DNA level, the sequence is TGTGCCAGCAGGGCGCAGGGGGCTATTTACGAGCAGTACTTC.